This T cell receptor beta chain was identified during a study of T-cell memory formation after mild COVID-19. Germline CDR1 and CDR2: LNHNV and YYDKDF (reference sequence). The CDR3 is 13 residues long. V lost 4 bases to trimming and J lost 7 bases, with 11 bases between them. Study observations and caveats: Day 15 to 85 contracting clones showed balanced CD4/CD8; later expanders leaned CD4+. CD4+ contracting clones were mainly CM and EM; CD8+ ones, EMRA.

TCRdb fed the 5' RACE reads into MiXCR, producing one record per CDR3 protein. The profile shows 120,000 to 150,000 distinct CDR3 sequences, 19% of them singletons. Worth noting for this clonotype: Its antigen remains unknown.

The sample consisted of PBMCs or a T cell subset sorted from them (not recorded which). This clonotype was sampled from an adult woman who had mild COVID-19 (a few samples of this study predate the infection). Cell type and time point are not known. This rearrangement joins TRBV15 to TRBJ1-5; TRBD1 is a possible D gene (5 bases). The CDR3: CATSMVGQQPQHF. The DNA for the CDR3 is TGTGCCACCAGCATGGTGGGGCAGCAGCCCCAGCATTTT. Combining the CDR3 with reference TRBV15 and TRBJ1-5 gives the whole variable domain DAMVIQNPRYQVTQFGKPVTLSCSQTLNHNVMYWYQQKSSQAPKLLFHYYDKDFNNEADTPDNFQSRRPNTSFCFLDIRSPGLGDTAMYLCATSMVGQQPQHFGDGTRLSIL.